This TCR beta chain was documented in a study of blood T cell repertoires in COVID-19. Study-wide background: Samples representing acute and convalescent COVID-19 were sourced from the United States, Italy and Spain.

Seattle patients were enrolled during active infection and followed longitudinally. This CDR3 region has 16 residues. Germline V gene lookup returns CDR1 MNHNS and CDR2 SASEGT. Trimming pared 4 bases from V and 0 bases from J, leaving 13 bases between. As originally analysed: Amplification from reference gene primers served as the basis for estimated nucleated cell counts. Method: immunoSEQ multiplex PCR; TCRdb's copy keeps in-frame clones and lacks some. V and J calls and clone size are copied from that table; D and trimming were computed from the DNA. The table includes roughly 180,000 clones, roughly four fifths detected once.

Sequencing was performed on peripheral blood. This TCR came from a middle-aged woman with COVID-19, enrolled during active disease. The genes are TRBV6-1 and TRBJ2-1, with D possibly being TRBD1 (6 bases). The CDR3 DNA is TGTGCCAGCAGTGCCTCCAGGGGCCCCTCCTACAATGAGCAGTTCTTC. The encoded protein is CASSASRGPSYNEQFF.